Sequencing of this TCR beta chain was carried out in a study of vaccination and CD4 T cells after COVID-19. The CDR3 has 15 residues. With 0 bases removed from V and 4 bases from J, the gap between germline ends came to 10 bases. CDR1 SGHTA and CDR2 FQGTGA come from the germline V gene. Treatment described: roughly ten-day PBMC culture with coronavirus spike peptide pools or control peptides (ViraFEST assay). Researchers collected the unexposed donor's CD4+ T cells before the COVID-19 pandemic (2011-2018). Cultured CD4+ T-cell DNA underwent Oncomine TCR Beta short-read sequencing. Genomic DNA from cultured CD4+ T cells was extracted. TCRdb itself ran the PCR reads through MiXCR, one entry per CDR3 protein. Counted here are approximately 9,800 distinct CDR3 sequences, around a third occurring once; the ten biggest clones make up approximately 22%. With regard to this clonotype: Its specificity is not known.

The source of this sequence is a human donor in good health. Sequenced sample: CD4+ T cells from blood, cultured in vitro. The V call is TRBV7-3, the J call TRBJ1-3; no firm D call. Written as DNA, the CDR3 is TGTGCCAGCAGCTTAACGGGGTCGGCCGGAAACACCATATATTTT. This encodes CASSLTGSAGNTIYF.